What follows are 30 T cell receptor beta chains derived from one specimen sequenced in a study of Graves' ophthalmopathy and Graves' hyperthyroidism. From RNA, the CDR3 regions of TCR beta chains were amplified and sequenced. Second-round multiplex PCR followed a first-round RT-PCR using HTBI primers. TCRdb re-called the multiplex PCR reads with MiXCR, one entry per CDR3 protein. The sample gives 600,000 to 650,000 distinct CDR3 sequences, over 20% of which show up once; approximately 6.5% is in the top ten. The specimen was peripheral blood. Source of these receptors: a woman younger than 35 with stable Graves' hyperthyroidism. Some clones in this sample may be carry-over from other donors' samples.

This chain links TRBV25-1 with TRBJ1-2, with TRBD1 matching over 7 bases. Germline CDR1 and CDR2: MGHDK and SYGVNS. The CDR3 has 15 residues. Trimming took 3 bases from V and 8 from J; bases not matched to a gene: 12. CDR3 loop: CASSDGITGARGYTF. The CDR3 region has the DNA TGTGCCAGCAGTGACGGGATTACAGGGGCTCGGGGCTACACCTTC.

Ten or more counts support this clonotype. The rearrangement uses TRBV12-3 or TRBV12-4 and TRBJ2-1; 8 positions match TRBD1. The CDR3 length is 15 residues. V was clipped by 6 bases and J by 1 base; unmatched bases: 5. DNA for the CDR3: TGTGCCAGCAGCGATACAGGGGGGTCCTACAATGAGCAGTTCTTC. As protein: CASSDTGGSYNEQFF.

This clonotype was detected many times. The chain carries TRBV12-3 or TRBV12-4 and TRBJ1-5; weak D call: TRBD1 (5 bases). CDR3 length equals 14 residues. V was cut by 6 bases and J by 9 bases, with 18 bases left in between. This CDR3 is CASSAADSARPQHF. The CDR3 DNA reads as TGTGCCAGCAGCGCTGCAGACAGCGCCAGGCCCCAGCATTTT.

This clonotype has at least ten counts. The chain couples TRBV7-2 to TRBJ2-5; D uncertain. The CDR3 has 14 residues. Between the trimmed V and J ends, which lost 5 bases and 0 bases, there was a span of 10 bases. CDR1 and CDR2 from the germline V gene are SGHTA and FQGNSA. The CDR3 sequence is CASSPARYQETQYF. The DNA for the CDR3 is TGTGCCAGCAGCCCCGCGAGGTACCAAGAGACCCAGTACTTC.

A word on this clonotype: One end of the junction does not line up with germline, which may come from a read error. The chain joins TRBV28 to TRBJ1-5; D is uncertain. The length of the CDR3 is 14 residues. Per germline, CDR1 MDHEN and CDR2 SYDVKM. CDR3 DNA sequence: TGTGTCAGCAGTTTAAGTAATAGCAATCAGCCCCAGCATTTT. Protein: CVSSLSNSNQPQHF.

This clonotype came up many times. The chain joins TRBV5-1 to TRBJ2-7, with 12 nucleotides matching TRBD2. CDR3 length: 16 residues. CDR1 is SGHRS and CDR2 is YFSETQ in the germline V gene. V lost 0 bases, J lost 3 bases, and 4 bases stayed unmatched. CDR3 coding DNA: TGCGCCAGCAGCTTGGCCAAGACTAGCGGGAGCTACGAGCAGTACTTC. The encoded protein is CASSLAKTSGSYEQYF.

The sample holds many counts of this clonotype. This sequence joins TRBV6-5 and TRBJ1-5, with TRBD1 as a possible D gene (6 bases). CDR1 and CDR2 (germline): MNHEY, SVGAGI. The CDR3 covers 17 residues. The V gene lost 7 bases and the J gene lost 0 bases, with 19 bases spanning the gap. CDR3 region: CASTEGPGTLSNQPQHF. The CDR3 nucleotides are TGTGCCAGCACCGAGGGTCCCGGGACACTTAGCAATCAGCCCCAGCATTTT.

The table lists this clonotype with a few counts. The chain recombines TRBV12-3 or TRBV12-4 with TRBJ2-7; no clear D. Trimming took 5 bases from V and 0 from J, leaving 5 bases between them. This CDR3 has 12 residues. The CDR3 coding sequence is TGTGCCAGCAGTAAGAACTCCTACGAGCAGTACTTC. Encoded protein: CASSKNSYEQYF.

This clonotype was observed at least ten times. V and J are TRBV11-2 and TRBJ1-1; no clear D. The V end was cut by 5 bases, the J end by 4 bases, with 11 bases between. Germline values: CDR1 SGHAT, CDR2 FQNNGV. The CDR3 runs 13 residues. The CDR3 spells CASSAYMATEAFF. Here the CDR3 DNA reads TGTGCCAGCAGCGCCTACATGGCCACTGAAGCTTTCTTT.

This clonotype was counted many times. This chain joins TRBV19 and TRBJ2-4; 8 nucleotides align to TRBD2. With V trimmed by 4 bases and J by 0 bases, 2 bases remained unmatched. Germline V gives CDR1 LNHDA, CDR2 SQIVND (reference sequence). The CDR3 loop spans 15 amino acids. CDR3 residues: CASSTGGEAKNIQYF. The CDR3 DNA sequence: TGTGCCAGTAGTACCGGGGGGGAAGCCAAAAACATTCAGTACTTC.

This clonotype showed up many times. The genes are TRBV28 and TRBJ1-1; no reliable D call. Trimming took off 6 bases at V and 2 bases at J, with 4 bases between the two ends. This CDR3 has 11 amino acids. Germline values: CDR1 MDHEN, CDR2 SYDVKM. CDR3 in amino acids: CASRYNTEAFF. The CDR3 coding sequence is TGTGCCAGCAGGTACAACACTGAAGCTTTCTTT.

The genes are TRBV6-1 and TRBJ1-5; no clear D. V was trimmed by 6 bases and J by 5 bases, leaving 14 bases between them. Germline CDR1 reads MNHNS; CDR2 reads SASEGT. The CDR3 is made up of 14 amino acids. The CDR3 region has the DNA TGTGCCAGCAGCCGGACCGCCGAGGATCAGCCCCAGCATTTT. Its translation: CASSRTAEDQPQHF.

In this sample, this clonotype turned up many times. The CDR3: CASSEWMNTEAFF. Here the CDR3 DNA reads TGTGCCAGCAGTGAGTGGATGAACACTGAAGCTTTCTTT. The chain joins TRBV6-1 to TRBJ1-1; D remains ambiguous. This CDR3 contains 13 residues. Trimming shortened V by 3 bases and J by 0 bases, and 5 bases separated the two germline ends. The germline V gene has CDR1 MNHNS and CDR2 SASEGT.

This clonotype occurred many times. The CDR3 DNA is TGTGCCTGGAGTGTTGCGGGGAATTCACCCCTCCACTTT. This sequence encodes CAWSVAGNSPLHF. The chain recombines TRBV30 with TRBJ1-6, with D unresolved. This CDR3 is built from 13 residues. V gave up 0 bases and J gave up 7 bases, with 7 bases separating them. The germline V gene encodes CDR1 GTSNPN and CDR2 SVGIG (reference sequence).

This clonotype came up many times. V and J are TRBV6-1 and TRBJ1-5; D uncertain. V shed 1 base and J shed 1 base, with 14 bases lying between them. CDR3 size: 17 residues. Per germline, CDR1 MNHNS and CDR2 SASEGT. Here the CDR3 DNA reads TGTGCCAGCAGTGAAGTCCAGAGCGGGTCCAGCAATCAGCCCCAGCATTTT. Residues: CASSEVQSGSSNQPQHF.

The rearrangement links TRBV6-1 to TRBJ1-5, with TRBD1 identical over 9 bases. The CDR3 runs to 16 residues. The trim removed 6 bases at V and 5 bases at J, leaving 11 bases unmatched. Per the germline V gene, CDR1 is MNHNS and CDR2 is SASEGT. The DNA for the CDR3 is TGTGCCAGCAGCCCCGGGACAGGGATTATTGATCAGCCCCAGCATTTT. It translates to CASSPGTGIIDQPQHF.

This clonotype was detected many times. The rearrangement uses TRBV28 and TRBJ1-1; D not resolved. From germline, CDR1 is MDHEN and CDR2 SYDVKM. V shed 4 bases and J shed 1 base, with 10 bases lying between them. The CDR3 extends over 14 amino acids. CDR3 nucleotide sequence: TGTGCCAGCAGTTCCCCCCAAGGGAACACTGAAGCTTTCTTT. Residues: CASSSPQGNTEAFF. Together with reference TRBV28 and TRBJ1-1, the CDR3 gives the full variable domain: DVKVTQSSRYLVKRTGEKVFLECVQDMDHENMFWYRQDPGLGLRLIYFSYDVKMKEKGDIPEGYSVSREKKERFSLILESASTNQTSMYLCASSSPQGNTEAFFGQGTRLTVV.

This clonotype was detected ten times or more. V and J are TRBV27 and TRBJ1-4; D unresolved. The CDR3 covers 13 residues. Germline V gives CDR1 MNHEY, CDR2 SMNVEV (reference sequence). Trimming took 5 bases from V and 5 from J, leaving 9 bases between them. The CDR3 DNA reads TGTGCCAGCAGTAGAAGCTACAATGAAAAACTGTTTTTT. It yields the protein CASSRSYNEKLFF.

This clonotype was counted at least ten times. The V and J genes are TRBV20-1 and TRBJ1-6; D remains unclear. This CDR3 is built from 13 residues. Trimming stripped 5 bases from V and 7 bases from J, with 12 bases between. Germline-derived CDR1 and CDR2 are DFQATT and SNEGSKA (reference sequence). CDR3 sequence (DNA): TGCAGTGCTCAGCGACGCGAGAATTCACCCCTCCACTTT. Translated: CSAQRRENSPLHF.

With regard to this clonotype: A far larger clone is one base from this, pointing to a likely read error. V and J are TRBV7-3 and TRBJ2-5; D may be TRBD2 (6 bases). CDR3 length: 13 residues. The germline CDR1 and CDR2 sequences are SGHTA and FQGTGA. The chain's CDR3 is CASSRGAQETKYF. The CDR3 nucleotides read TGTGCCAGCAGCCGCGGGGCTCAAGAGACCAAGTACTTC.

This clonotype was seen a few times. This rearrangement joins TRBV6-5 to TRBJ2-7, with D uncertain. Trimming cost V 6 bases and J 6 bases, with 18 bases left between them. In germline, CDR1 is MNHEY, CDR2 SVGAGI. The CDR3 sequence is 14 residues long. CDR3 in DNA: TGTGCCAGCAGCTACGTACGAGGATACGGCGAGCAGTACTTC. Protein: CASSYVRGYGEQYF.

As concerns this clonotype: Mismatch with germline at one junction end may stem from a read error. Here the CDR3 DNA reads TGCGCCAGCAGCTTGGACAGGGGGAGCAACATTAAGTACTTC. It encodes CASSLDRGSNIKYF. The chain has TRBV5-1 and TRBJ2-4, with 8 bases aligning to TRBD1. The CDR3 has 14 residues. Germline V gene data show CDR1 as SGHRS and CDR2 as YFSETQ.

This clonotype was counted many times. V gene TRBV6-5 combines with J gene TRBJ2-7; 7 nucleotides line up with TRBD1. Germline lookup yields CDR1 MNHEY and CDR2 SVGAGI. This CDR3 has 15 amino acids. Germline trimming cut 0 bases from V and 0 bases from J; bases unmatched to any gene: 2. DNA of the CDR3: TGTGCCAGCAGTTACTCCGGACAGGACTCCTACGAGCAGTACTTC. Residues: CASSYSGQDSYEQYF.

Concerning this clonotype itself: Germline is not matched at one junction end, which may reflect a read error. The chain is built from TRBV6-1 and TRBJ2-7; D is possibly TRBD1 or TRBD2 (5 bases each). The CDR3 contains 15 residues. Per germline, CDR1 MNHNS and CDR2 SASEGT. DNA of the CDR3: TGTGCCAGCAGTGAAGCTCCGGGACCCTACTACGAGCAGGACTTC. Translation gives CASSEAPGPYYEQDF.

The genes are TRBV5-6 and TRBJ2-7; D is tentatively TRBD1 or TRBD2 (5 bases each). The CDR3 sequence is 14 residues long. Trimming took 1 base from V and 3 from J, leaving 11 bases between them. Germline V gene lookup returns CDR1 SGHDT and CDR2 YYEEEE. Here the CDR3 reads CASSLLGDRYEQYF. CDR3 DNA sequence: TGTGCCAGCAGCTTGCTGGGGGACCGCTACGAGCAGTACTTC.

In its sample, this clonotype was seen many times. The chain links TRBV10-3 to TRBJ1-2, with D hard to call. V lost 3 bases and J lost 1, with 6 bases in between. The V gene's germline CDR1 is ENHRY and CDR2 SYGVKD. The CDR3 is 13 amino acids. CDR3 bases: TGTGCCATCAGTGAAACATTTAACTATGGCTACACCTTC. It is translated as CAISETFNYGYTF.

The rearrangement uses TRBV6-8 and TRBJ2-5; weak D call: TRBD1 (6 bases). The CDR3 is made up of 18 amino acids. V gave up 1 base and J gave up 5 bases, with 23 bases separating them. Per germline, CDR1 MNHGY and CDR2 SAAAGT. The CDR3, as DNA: TGTGCCAGCAGTTACTACCCCCCACCGGGACATCGGGCGGAGACCCAGTACTTC. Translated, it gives CASSYYPPPGHRAETQYF.

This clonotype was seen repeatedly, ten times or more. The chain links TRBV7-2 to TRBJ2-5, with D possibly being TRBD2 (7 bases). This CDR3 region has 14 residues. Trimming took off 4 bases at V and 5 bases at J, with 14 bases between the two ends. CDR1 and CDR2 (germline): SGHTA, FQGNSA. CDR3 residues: CASSSVGGHETQYF. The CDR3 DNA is TGTGCCAGCAGCTCTGTGGGGGGGCACGAGACCCAGTACTTC.

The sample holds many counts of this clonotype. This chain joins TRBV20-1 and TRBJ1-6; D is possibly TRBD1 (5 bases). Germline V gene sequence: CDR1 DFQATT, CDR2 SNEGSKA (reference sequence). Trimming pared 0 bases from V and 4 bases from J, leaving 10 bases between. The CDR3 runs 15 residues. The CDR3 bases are TGCAGTGCTAGAGATCGCGGGGCTTATAATTCACCCCTCCACTTT. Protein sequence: CSARDRGAYNSPLHF.

The CDR3 nucleotides read TGTGCCAGTAGTACTGAGGGCGGGGAGCTGTTTTTT. Translated, it gives CASSTEGGELFF. The genes are TRBV19 and TRBJ2-2, with D possibly being TRBD2 (5 bases). Between the trimmed V and J ends, which lost 4 bases and 7 bases, there was a span of 7 bases. Germline loops: CDR1 LNHDA, CDR2 SQIVND (reference sequence). CDR3 length: 12 residues.